A single sample gave rise to the 30 T cell receptor beta chains below, sequenced in a study of T cell changes during pregnancy in multiple sclerosis. TCRdb's copy holds only in-frame clones and misses some; the assay was immunoSEQ multiplex PCR. The sample lists 35,000 to 45,000 clones, more than 85% occurring once. Sample: CD8+ T cells from peripheral blood mononuclear cells, taken in the third trimester of pregnancy. The receptors originated from a female donor with multiple sclerosis, enrolled in a pregnancy study.

V is TRBV9 and J is TRBJ2-7, with D tentatively TRBD1 (5 bases). Trimming removed 1 base at V and 5 bases at J, with 13 bases between. The CDR3 runs 14 residues. CDR1 SGDLS and CDR2 YYNGEE come from the germline V gene. CDR3: CASSVSGQAHEQYF. Here the CDR3 DNA reads TGTGCCAGCAGCGTATCCGGACAAGCCCACGAGCAGTACTTC.

V gene TRBV5-1 combines with J gene TRBJ2-1; TRBD1 might be the D (6 bases). V lost 4 bases and J 0 bases, leaving 17 bases between the germline ends. The length of the CDR3 is 17 residues. From germline, CDR1 is SGHRS and CDR2 YFSETQ. The CDR3 spells CASSIRAIGGSYNEQFF. CDR3 in DNA: TGCGCCAGCAGCATCCGGGCTATAGGGGGCTCCTACAATGAGCAGTTCTTC.

The chain employs TRBV5-1 and TRBJ2-1; 8 nucleotides align to TRBD2. V dropped 6 bases and J dropped 6; count of bases not matched to a gene: 11. CDR3 size: 15 residues. The V gene's germline CDR1 is SGHRS and CDR2 YFSETQ. CDR3 in amino acids: CASTSSGGASNEQFF. The CDR3 nucleotides read TGCGCCAGCACCTCCTCCGGGGGGGCGAGCAATGAGCAGTTCTTC.

The genes are TRBV4-1 and TRBJ2-3; D is possibly TRBD2 (7 bases). Germline CDR1 MGHRA, CDR2 YSYEKL. The CDR3 sequence is 15 residues long. V was clipped by 4 bases and J by 5 bases, with 16 bases between them. The CDR3 loop is CASSLRGGVIDTQYF. The CDR3 bases are TGCGCCAGCAGCCTAAGGGGGGGGGTCATAGATACGCAGTATTTT.

The chain combines TRBV6-5 with TRBJ2-1; possible D gene TRBD1, 5 bases. CDR3 length: 13 residues. Germline V gives CDR1 MNHEY, CDR2 SVGAGI. Trimming shortened V by 5 bases and J by 6 bases, and 11 bases separated the two germline ends. The CDR3 nucleotides are TGTGCCAGCAGTAGGGGTCCAGGCAATGAGCAGTTCTTC. Amino acids: CASSRGPGNEQFF.

This chain uses TRBV13 with TRBJ1-1; TRBD1 might be the D (5 bases). The V end was cut by 4 bases, the J end by 8 bases, with 11 bases between. The CDR3 spans 12 residues. Per germline, CDR1 PRHDT and CDR2 FYEKMQ (reference sequence). CDR3 DNA sequence: TGTGCCAGCAGCTCCGATCAGGGAGAAGCTTTCTTT. Translating gives CASSSDQGEAFF.

This clone has just one count. The rearrangement links TRBV6-5 to TRBJ1-1; 9 bases are shared with TRBD1. V lost 5 bases to trimming and J lost 5 bases; unmatched junction nucleotides: 0. The CDR3 is 12 residues long. Looked up from germline, CDR1 is MNHEY and CDR2 is SVGAGI. The CDR3 sequence: CASSDRGTEAFF. CDR3 DNA: TGTGCCAGCAGTGACAGGGGGACTGAAGCTTTCTTT.

A single count supports this clone. This rearrangement joins TRBV9 to TRBJ2-2; D uncertain. V lost 0 bases, J lost 6 bases, and 6 bases lay in between. The CDR3 runs to 13 residues. Germline V gene lookup returns CDR1 SGDLS and CDR2 YYNGEE. The CDR3 protein is CASSVGPAGELFF. CDR3 nucleotides: TGTGCCAGCAGCGTAGGTCCCGCCGGGGAGCTGTTTTTT.

The chain uses TRBV4-1 and TRBJ2-7, with D tentatively TRBD2 (6 bases). The length of the CDR3 is 17 residues. The germline V and J ends were trimmed by 1 base and 1 base, with 17 bases remaining between them. Looked up from germline, CDR1 is MGHRA and CDR2 is YSYEKL. Written as DNA, the CDR3 is TGCGCCAGCAGCCAAGGAGTCGGAGGGCAAAATTCCTACGAGCAGTACTTC. Protein: CASSQGVGGQNSYEQYF.

The rearrangement links TRBV5-1 to TRBJ1-1; D not certain. The CDR3 consists of 13 residues. Germline CDR1 and CDR2: SGHRS and YFSETQ. V was cut by 1 base and J by 0 bases, with 4 bases left in between. The CDR3, as DNA: TGCGCCAGCAGCTTGCTCCTGAACACTGAAGCTTTCTTT. Residues: CASSLLLNTEAFF.

This clone occurred once. The V gene is TRBV13, the J gene TRBJ1-3; D uncertain. The germline V gene encodes CDR1 PRHDT and CDR2 FYEKMQ (reference sequence). The CDR3 contains 15 residues. V lost 4 bases and J lost 0, with 10 bases in between. CDR3 sequence reads: CASSSPGGSGNTIYF. The CDR3 DNA reads TGTGCCAGCAGCTCCCCCGGTGGCTCTGGAAACACCATATATTTT.

V and J are TRBV5-6 and TRBJ1-1; maybe TRBD1 (5 bases). Germline CDR1 and CDR2: SGHDT and YYEEEE. The CDR3 totals 15 residues. Trimming stripped 5 bases from V and 1 base from J, with 15 bases between. The CDR3 protein is CASRALTATNTEAFF. The CDR3 DNA is TGTGCCAGCAGAGCCCTGACAGCCACGAACACTGAAGCTTTCTTT.

The rearrangement uses TRBV30 and TRBJ2-3, with 7 bases matching TRBD2. With V trimmed by 1 base and J by 2 bases, 6 bases remained unmatched. CDR3 length equals 15 residues. The germline CDR1 and CDR2 sequences are GTSNPN and SVGIG (reference sequence). The CDR3 region has the DNA TGTGCCTGGAGTGAAGGGACTACCCTCACAGATACGCAGTATTTT. It specifies CAWSEGTTLTDTQYF.

The chain links TRBV10-3 to TRBJ1-1; the D is unclear. V shed 7 bases and J shed 1 base, with 7 bases lying between them. This CDR3 region has 12 residues. Germline V gene data show CDR1 as ENHRY and CDR2 as SYGVKD. CDR3 in amino acids: CAITTENTEAFF. The DNA of the CDR3 is TGTGCCATCACCACAGAGAACACTGAAGCTTTCTTT.

The gene calls are TRBV5-6 and TRBJ2-1, with D perhaps TRBD1 (5 bases). CDR1 SGHDT and CDR2 YYEEEE come from the germline V gene. Trimming left V 0 bases short and J 7 bases short, with 11 bases between. The CDR3 has 14 residues. In nucleotides, the CDR3 is TGTGCCAGCAGCTTGGATGGGGCGTGGAATGAGCAGTTCTTC. This codes for CASSLDGAWNEQFF.

The chain combines TRBV6-4 with TRBJ1-5; D unresolved. Trimming pared 5 bases from V and 4 bases from J, leaving 3 bases between. Per the germline V gene, CDR1 is MRHNA and CDR2 is SNTAGT. The CDR3 has 11 amino acids. For the CDR3, the DNA is TGTGCCAGCAGTCTGAATCAGCCCCAGCATTTT. As protein: CASSLNQPQHF.

The chain has TRBV11-2 and TRBJ1-1; 9 bases fit TRBD1. CDR1 SGHAT and CDR2 FQNNGV come from the germline V gene. J was trimmed by 1 base and V by 0 bases; bases with no gene match: 6. The CDR3 length is 17 residues. CDR3 amino acids: CASSLDRTGVPNTEAFF. The CDR3 DNA reads as TGTGCCAGCAGCTTAGATCGGACAGGGGTCCCGAACACTGAAGCTTTCTTT.

The chain recombines TRBV19 with TRBJ1-1; TRBD1 aligns across 11 bases. The CDR3 consists of 16 residues. Germline values: CDR1 LNHDA, CDR2 SQIVND (reference sequence). With V trimmed by 6 bases and J by 7 bases, 13 bases remained unmatched. The CDR3 sequence: CASSRRTGGDPGEAFF. CDR3 DNA: TGTGCCAGTAGCCGGAGGACAGGGGGCGACCCAGGTGAAGCTTTCTTT.

This clone was seen once. The chain links TRBV18 to TRBJ2-5; no reliable D call. V dropped 6 bases and J dropped 4 bases, with 12 bases sitting between them. The germline V gene has CDR1 KGHSH and CDR2 LQKENI. This CDR3 region has 13 residues. For the CDR3, the DNA is TGTGCCAGCTCCCTCTACCAAGCAGAGACCCAGTACTTC. It translates to CASSLYQAETQYF. Combining the CDR3 with reference TRBV18 and TRBJ2-5 gives the whole variable domain NAGVMQNPRHLVRRRGQEARLRCSPMKGHSHVYWYRQLPEEGLKFMVYLQKENIIDESGMPKERFSAEFPKEGPSILRIQQVVRGDSAAYFCASSLYQAETQYFGPGTRLLVL.

The chain couples TRBV19 to TRBJ2-1, with 8 bases matching TRBD2. After removal of 4 bases from V and 4 bases from J, the junction contained 9 bases not matched to a gene. The CDR3 loop spans 16 amino acids. The V gene's germline CDR1 is LNHDA and CDR2 SQIVND (reference sequence). The CDR3 spells CASSTYGGGSYNEQFF. The CDR3 bases are TGTGCCAGTAGTACGTACGGGGGGGGGTCATACAATGAGCAGTTCTTC.

This chain joins TRBV9 and TRBJ1-1; 8 nucleotides align to TRBD1. Looked up from germline, CDR1 is SGDLS and CDR2 is YYNGEE. CDR3 length: 13 residues. Trimming at V came to 3 bases and at J to 4 bases, leaving 2 bases not matched to a gene. The CDR3 here is CASSGTGGTEAFF. CDR3 in DNA: TGTGCCAGCAGCGGTACAGGGGGCACTGAAGCTTTCTTT.

The chain carries TRBV10-3 and TRBJ2-3; 11 bases fit TRBD2. Trimming took 2 bases from V and 4 from J; bases not matched to a gene: 5. CDR3 length: 16 amino acids. Germline CDR1 ENHRY, CDR2 SYGVKD. The CDR3, as DNA: TGTGCCATCAGTGAGGGGGTTAGCGGGGGGGCAGATACGCAGTATTTT. Translating it yields CAISEGVSGGADTQYF.

The genes are TRBV21-1 and TRBJ1-5; the DNA was not compared with TRBD1, the D call given in the table. TRBV21-1 is shown as a pseudogene. The CDR3 has 18 amino acids. The CDR3 DNA reads TGTGCCAGCAGCGTCCCGGGACAGTGGTCTATTGGCAATCAGCCCCAGCATTTT. This translates into CASSVPGQWSIGNQPQHF.

The gene calls are TRBV9 and TRBJ2-2; 12 nucleotides agree with TRBD2. The V gene's germline CDR1 is SGDLS and CDR2 YYNGEE. After removal of 0 bases from V and 5 bases from J, the junction contained 5 bases not matched to a gene. This CDR3 has 17 residues. The CDR3 coding sequence is TGTGCCAGCAGCGTAGGACTAGCGGGGGATTTAACCGGGGAGCTGTTTTTT. Its protein product is CASSVGLAGDLTGELFF.

The J gene is TRBJ1-2, the V gene TRBV9; D is perhaps TRBD1 (5 bases). The germline CDR1 and CDR2 sequences are SGDLS and YYNGEE. Trimming removed 0 bases from V and 7 bases from J, with 16 bases in between. The CDR3 is 15 residues long. DNA of the CDR3: TGTGCCAGCAGCGTAGATCAAGGGTCCGGGGGTGGCTACACCTTC. Translated, it gives CASSVDQGSGGGYTF.

The chain links TRBV9 to TRBJ2-3; a weak D match, TRBD1 (6 bases). Germline-derived CDR1 and CDR2 are SGDLS and YYNGEE. This CDR3 region has 17 residues. V lost 0 bases, J lost 0 bases, and 14 bases lay in between. CDR3 sequence (DNA): TGTGCCAGCAGCGTAGGGGGGCTAGGGACCAGCACAGATACGCAGTATTTT. This translates into CASSVGGLGTSTDTQYF.

The chain uses TRBV10-1 and TRBJ2-3; 10 bases align to TRBD2. This CDR3 region has 15 residues. The V and J ends lost 3 bases and 6 bases, in that order; junction bases with no gene match: 6. Germline loops: CDR1 WNHNN, CDR2 SYGVQD (reference sequence). CDR3 sequence reads: CASSEASGGGDTQYF. The DNA of the CDR3 is TGCGCCAGCAGTGAAGCTAGCGGGGGTGGGGATACGCAGTATTTT.

The rearrangement links TRBV4-1 to TRBJ1-1, with TRBD1 matching over 9 bases. J was trimmed by 3 bases and V by 3 bases; bases with no gene match: 5. The CDR3 runs to 15 residues. Germline CDR1 MGHRA, CDR2 YSYEKL. CDR3 region: CASSHGTGFDTEAFF. The CDR3, as DNA: TGCGCCAGCAGCCATGGGACAGGGTTCGACACTGAAGCTTTCTTT.

CDR3 amino acids: CASSPGGLAADTQYF. Here the CDR3 DNA reads TGTGCCAGCAGCCCCGGAGGACTAGCTGCAGATACGCAGTATTTT. The chain is built from TRBV9 and TRBJ2-3; 8 bases fit TRBD2. Germline V gives CDR1 SGDLS, CDR2 YYNGEE. The CDR3 is 15 residues long. Losses at the gene ends were 4 bases for V and 4 bases for J; bases not matched to a gene: 8.

The chain employs TRBV14 and TRBJ2-7, with D hard to call. The CDR3 totals 12 residues. Per germline, CDR1 SGHDN and CDR2 FVKESK. V lost 2 bases and J lost 3, with 5 bases in between. Here the CDR3 DNA reads TGTGCCAGCAGCCAATCCCACTACGAGCAGTACTTC. It codes for CASSQSHYEQYF.